Shown below are 7 T cell receptor beta chains from a single sample sequenced in a study of coeliac disease. The table came from immunoSEQ multiplex PCR; TCRdb's copy has only in-frame clones and leaves some out. The sample carries under 8,500 clones, around 66% recorded once. The sample consisted of lamina propria lymphocytes from the gut. Receptor source: a man aged 45-60 years with active celiac disease.

The chain links TRBV29-1 to TRBJ1-2, with D possibly being TRBD1 (5 bases). Trimming took 2 bases from V and 4 from J, leaving 8 bases between them. The germline V gene encodes CDR1 SQVTM and CDR2 ANQGSEA. The CDR3 spans 12 residues. The CDR3 here is CSVESQGYGYTF. The CDR3 bases are TGCAGCGTTGAATCCCAGGGCTATGGCTACACCTTC.

This rearrangement joins TRBV7-7 to TRBJ1-6; tentative D call: TRBD1 (5 bases). Trimming removed 4 bases at V and 8 bases at J, with 18 bases between. The CDR3 sequence is 16 residues long. CDR1 SSHAT and CDR2 FNYEAQ come from the germline V gene (reference sequence). CDR3 nucleotides: TGTGCCAGCAGCTCGCCCAGGGAAAGCATTCATTCACCCCTCCACTTT. Translation gives CASSSPRESIHSPLHF.

The gene calls are TRBV9 and TRBJ1-4; 7 bases map to TRBD1. Trimming at V came to 10 bases and at J to 6 bases, leaving 24 bases not matched to a gene. The CDR3 spans 18 residues. Germline V lookup: CDR1 SGDLS, CDR2 YYNGEE. The CDR3 region has the DNA TGTGCCCGCCTTTTCCCTGAGAGGGGGCGTAGGGTATATGAAAAACTGTTTTTT. Translating gives CARLFPERGRRVYEKLFF.

The rearrangement joins TRBV18 to TRBJ2-2, with 10 bases lining up with TRBD1. Germline V lookup: CDR1 KGHSH, CDR2 LQKENI. V gave up 3 bases and J gave up 5 bases; unmatched junction bases: 6. This CDR3 is 16 amino acids long. CDR3 in DNA: TGTGCCAGCTCACCTCAGACAGGGGGCCGAACCGGGGAGCTGTTTTTT. Translating gives CASSPQTGGRTGELFF.

The V and J genes are TRBV7-9 and TRBJ2-3; D possibly corresponds to TRBD1 (5 bases). V shed 5 bases and J shed 6 bases, with 15 bases lying between them. The CDR3 is 14 residues long. Germline V CDR1 and CDR2: SEHNR, FQNEAQ (reference sequence). The CDR3 DNA sequence: TGTGCCAGCAGCGATGCGACAGACGCGGATACGCAGTATTTT. It yields the protein CASSDATDADTQYF.

This clone was detected a few times. This chain links TRBV11-2 with TRBJ1-2; D may be TRBD1 (6 bases). Trimming removed 3 bases from V and 10 bases from J, with 9 bases in between. Germline V CDR1 and CDR2: SGHAT, FQNNGV. This CDR3 contains 11 residues. The CDR3 nucleotides read TGTGCCAGCAGCTTCACAGGGAACTACACCTTC. The encoded protein is CASSFTGNYTF.

The chain couples TRBV7-2 to TRBJ2-7; the match to TRBD1 covers 8 bases. Per the germline V gene, CDR1 is SGHTA and CDR2 is FQGNSA. V lost 5 bases, J lost 3 bases, and 9 bases stayed unmatched. This CDR3 spans 15 amino acids. As DNA, the CDR3 is TGTGCCAGCAGCGTAACAGGGGGGAATTTCTACGAGCAGTACTTC. Translated, it gives CASSVTGGNFYEQYF.